Each of the 8 T cell receptor beta chains below was sequenced from the same sample in a study of cytomegalovirus exposure and HLA in healthy donors. With 60 Vbeta and 13 Jbeta primers, the PCR was carried out. Here immunoSEQ multiplex PCR was the method, and the copy in TCRdb shows in-frame clones only, minus some. The sample lists 150,000 or so clones; roughly 84% were seen once. The material sequenced was PBMCs. These receptors came from a woman between 18 and 29 years old in good health and CMV-seronegative.

This chain uses TRBV7-9 with TRBJ1-1, with 8 bases aligning to TRBD1. V shed 3 bases, J shed 1 base, and the junction held 1 base outside the gene matches. The CDR3 consists of 14 residues. CDR1 is SEHNR and CDR2 is FQNEAQ in the germline V gene (reference sequence). CDR3 protein: CASSFTGGNTEAFF. In nucleotides, the CDR3 is TGTGCCAGCAGCTTTACAGGGGGGAACACTGAAGCTTTCTTT.

This clone was seen only once. The genes are TRBV5-1 and TRBJ2-5; D is perhaps TRBD2 (6 bases). In germline, CDR1 is SGHRS, CDR2 YFSETQ. This CDR3 is built from 13 residues. V lost 4 bases and J 5 bases, leaving 12 bases between the germline ends. The CDR3 DNA reads as TGCGCCAGCAGCCTCTTCCTAGCGGAGACCCAGTACTTC. Protein: CASSLFLAETQYF.

The V and J genes are TRBV10-2 and TRBJ2-3; D is perhaps TRBD1 (5 bases). This CDR3 is 13 amino acids long. Germline V gene data show CDR1 as WSHSY and CDR2 as SAAADI. The germline V and J ends were trimmed by 4 bases and 7 bases, with 12 bases remaining between them. The CDR3, as DNA: TGCGCCAGCAGTGTAACAGGCGGTAATACGCAGTATTTT. This translates into CASSVTGGNTQYF.

The count of this clone is one. The genes are TRBV6-5 and TRBJ1-2; tentatively, D is TRBD1 (5 bases). The CDR3 length is 11 residues. Germline V gene lookup returns CDR1 MNHEY and CDR2 SVGAGI. V lost 10 bases, J lost 3 bases, and 9 bases lay in between. CDR3 nucleotides: TGTGCCATCGTGACAGACTATGGCTACACCTTC. Protein product: CAIVTDYGYTF.

The DNA for the CDR3 is TGCAGTGCTAGTCGGTCCTATGGCTACACCTTC. Encoded protein: CSASRSYGYTF. The chain uses TRBV20-1 and TRBJ1-2; D is ambiguous. The V end was cut by 3 bases, the J end by 4 bases, with 6 bases between. CDR3 size: 11 residues. CDR1 is DFQATT, CDR2 SNEGSKA, per germline (reference sequence).

This clone was recorded once. The chain couples TRBV2 to TRBJ2-5; 13 bases map to TRBD2. The CDR3 consists of 16 residues. The J segment lost 5 bases and the V segment lost 1 base, leaving 4 bases of the junction unmatched. Germline loops: CDR1 SNHLY, CDR2 FYNNEI. The CDR3 region is CASSEVLAGGEETQYF. The CDR3 DNA reads as TGTGCCAGCAGTGAAGTACTAGCGGGGGGGGAGGAGACCCAGTACTTC.

The chain links TRBV4-3 to TRBJ2-3, with 7 bases that match TRBD2. V shed 6 bases, J shed 8 bases, and the junction held 11 bases outside the gene matches. There are 14 residues in the CDR3. In germline, CDR1 is LGHNA, CDR2 YSLEER. For the CDR3, the DNA is TGCGCCAGCAGGAGGACTAGAGTCACGGGTACGCAGTATTTT. Translated, it gives CASRRTRVTGTQYF.

The chain links TRBV30 to TRBJ1-3; TRBD1 is a possible D gene (6 bases). Germline V lookup: CDR1 GTSNPN, CDR2 SVGIG (reference sequence). V shed 1 base and J shed 2 bases, with 12 bases lying between them. The CDR3 is 15 residues long. The chain's CDR3 is CAWSGTGWAGNTIYF. The CDR3 nucleotides read TGTGCCTGGAGTGGCACAGGGTGGGCTGGAAACACCATATATTTT.